This TCR beta chain was identified in a study of T cell repertoires in aging, cancer and after chemotherapy. Study at large: About 8.8 million TCR reads made up the full dataset. General study findings and limits: Untreated cancer patients had significantly lower blood TCR diversity than age-matched healthy donors.

TRB rearrangements spanning V, D and J were amplified using mixed TRB-A/B primers. TCRdb reprocessed the multiplex PCR reads via MiXCR and lists one record per CDR3 protein. The sample carries about 10,000 distinct CDR3 sequences, approximately 38% recorded once. With respect to this clonotype: Antigen: not known.

Germline V gene lookup returns CDR1 ENHRY and CDR2 SYGVKD. With 3 bases removed from V and 0 bases from J, the gap between germline ends came to 12 bases. CDR3 length: 16 residues. Amplification of TCR beta used genomic DNA extracted from peripheral blood. Material for sequencing was blood. This clonotype was sampled from a human donor in good health. The V and J genes are TRBV10-3 and TRBJ2-1; D is perhaps TRBD1 or TRBD2 (5 bases each). As DNA, the CDR3 is TGTGCCATCAGTGAATGGGGGTACAGCTCCTACAATGAGCAGTTCTTC. The encoded protein is CAISEWGYSSYNEQFF.